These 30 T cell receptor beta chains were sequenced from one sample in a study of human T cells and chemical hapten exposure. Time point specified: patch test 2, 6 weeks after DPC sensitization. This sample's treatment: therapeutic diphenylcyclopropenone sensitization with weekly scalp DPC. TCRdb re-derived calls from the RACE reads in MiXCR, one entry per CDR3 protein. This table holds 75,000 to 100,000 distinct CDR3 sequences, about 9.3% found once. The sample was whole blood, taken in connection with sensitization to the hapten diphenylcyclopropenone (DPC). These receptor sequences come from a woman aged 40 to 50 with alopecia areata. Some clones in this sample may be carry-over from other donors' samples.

DNA for the CDR3: TGTGCCAGCAGCTGGGGACTAGCATCCTACGAGCAGTACTTC. Protein: CASSWGLASYEQYF. This sequence joins TRBV5-6 and TRBJ2-7; 9 bases agree with TRBD2. The CDR3 extends over 14 amino acids. V dropped 3 bases and J dropped 1; count of bases not matched to a gene: 2. Germline assignment: CDR1 SGHDT and CDR2 YYEEEE.

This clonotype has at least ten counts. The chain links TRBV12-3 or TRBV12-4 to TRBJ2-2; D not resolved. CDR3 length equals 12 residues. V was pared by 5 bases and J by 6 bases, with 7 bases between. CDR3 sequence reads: CASSPIPGELFF. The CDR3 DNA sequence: TGTGCCAGCAGTCCTATCCCCGGGGAGCTGTTTTTT.

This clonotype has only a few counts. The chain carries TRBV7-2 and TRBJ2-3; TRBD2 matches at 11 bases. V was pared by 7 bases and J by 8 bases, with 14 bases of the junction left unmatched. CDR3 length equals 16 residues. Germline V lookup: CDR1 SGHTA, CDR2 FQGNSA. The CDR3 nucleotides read TGTGCCAGCACCCTGGGGATAGCGGGAGGGTACGGTACGCAGTATTTT. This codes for CASTLGIAGGYGTQYF.

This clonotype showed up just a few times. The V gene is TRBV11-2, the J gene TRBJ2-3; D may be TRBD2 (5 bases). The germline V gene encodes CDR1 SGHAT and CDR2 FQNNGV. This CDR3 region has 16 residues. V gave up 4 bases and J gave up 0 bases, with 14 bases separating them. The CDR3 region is CASSSVSSRSTDTQYF. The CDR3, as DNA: TGTGCCAGCAGCTCCGTTTCTAGCAGGAGCACAGATACGCAGTATTTT.

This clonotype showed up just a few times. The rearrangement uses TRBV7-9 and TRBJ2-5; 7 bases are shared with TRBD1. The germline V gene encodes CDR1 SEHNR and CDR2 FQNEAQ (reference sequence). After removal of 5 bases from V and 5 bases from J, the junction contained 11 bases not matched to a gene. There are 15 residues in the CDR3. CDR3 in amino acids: CASSRVRDSGETQYF. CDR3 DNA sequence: TGTGCCAGCAGCAGAGTCCGGGACAGTGGGGAGACCCAGTACTTC.

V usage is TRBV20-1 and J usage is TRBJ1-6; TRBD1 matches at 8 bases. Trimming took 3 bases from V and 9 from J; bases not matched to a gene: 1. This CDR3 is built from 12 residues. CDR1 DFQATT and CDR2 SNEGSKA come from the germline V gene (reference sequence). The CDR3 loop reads CSARTGASPLHF. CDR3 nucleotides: TGCAGTGCTAGGACAGGGGCTTCACCCCTCCACTTT.

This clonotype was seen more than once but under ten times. The DNA of the CDR3 is TGCGCCAGCAGCCAGGGACTACCCATCGACAATGAGCAGTTCTTC. Residues: CASSQGLPIDNEQFF. The chain links TRBV4-3 to TRBJ2-1; 7 bases fit TRBD2. Germline V lookup: CDR1 LGHNA, CDR2 YSLEER. This CDR3 spans 15 amino acids. Losses at the gene ends were 3 bases for V and 5 bases for J; bases not matched to a gene: 7.

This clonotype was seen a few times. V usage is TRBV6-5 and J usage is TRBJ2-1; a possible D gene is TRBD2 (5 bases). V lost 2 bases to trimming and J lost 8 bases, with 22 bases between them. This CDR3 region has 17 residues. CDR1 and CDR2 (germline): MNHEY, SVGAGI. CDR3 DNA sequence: TGTGCCAGCAGTTACGAGGCCGGGGTAGGAGGTAGGGATGAGCAGTTCTTC. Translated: CASSYEAGVGGRDEQFF.

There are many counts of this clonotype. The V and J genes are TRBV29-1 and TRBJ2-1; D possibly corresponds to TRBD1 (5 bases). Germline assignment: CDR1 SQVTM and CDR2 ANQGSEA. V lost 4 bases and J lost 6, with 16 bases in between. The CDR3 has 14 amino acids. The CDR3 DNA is TGCAGCGTTGTATCAGGGATCTTACGCAATGAGCAGTTCTTC. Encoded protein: CSVVSGILRNEQFF.

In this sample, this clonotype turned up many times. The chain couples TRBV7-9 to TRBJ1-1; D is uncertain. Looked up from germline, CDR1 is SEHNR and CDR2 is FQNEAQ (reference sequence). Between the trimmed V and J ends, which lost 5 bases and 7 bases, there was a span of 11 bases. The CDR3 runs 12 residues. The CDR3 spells CASSPGQSEAFF. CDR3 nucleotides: TGTGCCAGCAGCCCCGGCCAGAGTGAAGCTTTCTTT.

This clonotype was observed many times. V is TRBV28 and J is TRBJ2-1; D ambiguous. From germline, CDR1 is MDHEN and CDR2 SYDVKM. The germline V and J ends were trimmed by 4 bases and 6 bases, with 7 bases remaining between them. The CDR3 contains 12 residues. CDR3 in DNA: TGTGCCAGCAGTTACTATCCCAATGAGCAGTTCTTC. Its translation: CASSYYPNEQFF.

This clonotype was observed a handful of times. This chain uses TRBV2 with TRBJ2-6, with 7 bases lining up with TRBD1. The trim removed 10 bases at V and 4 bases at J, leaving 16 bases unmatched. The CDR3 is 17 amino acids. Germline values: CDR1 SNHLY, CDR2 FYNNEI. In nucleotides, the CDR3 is TGTGCCATAAGAGAAGGGGCAGGGGGATCCGGGGCCAACGTCCTGACTTTC. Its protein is CAIREGAGGSGANVLTF.

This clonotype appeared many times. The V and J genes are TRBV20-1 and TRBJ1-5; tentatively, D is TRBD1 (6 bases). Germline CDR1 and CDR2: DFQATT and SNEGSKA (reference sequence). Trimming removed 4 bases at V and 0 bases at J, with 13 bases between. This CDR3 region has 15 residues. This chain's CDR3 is CSATDRGYSNQPQHF. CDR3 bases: TGCAGTGCTACTGATAGGGGGTATAGCAATCAGCCCCAGCATTTT.

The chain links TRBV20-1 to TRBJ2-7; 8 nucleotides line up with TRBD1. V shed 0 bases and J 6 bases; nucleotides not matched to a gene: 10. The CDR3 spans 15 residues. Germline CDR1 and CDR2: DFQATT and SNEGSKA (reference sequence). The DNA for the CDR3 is TGCAGTGCTAGAGATCAAAGGCAGGGGGCCCTCGAGCAGTACTTC. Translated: CSARDQRQGALEQYF.

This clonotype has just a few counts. The CDR3 loop reads CASSFAGAHEQYF. Here the CDR3 DNA reads TGTGCCAGCAGCTTCGCAGGGGCACACGAGCAGTACTTC. V gene TRBV5-6 combines with J gene TRBJ2-7, with D perhaps matching TRBD1 (6 bases). Germline loops: CDR1 SGHDT, CDR2 YYEEEE. The V and J ends lost 2 bases and 5 bases respectively, with 11 bases between them. This CDR3 has 13 amino acids.

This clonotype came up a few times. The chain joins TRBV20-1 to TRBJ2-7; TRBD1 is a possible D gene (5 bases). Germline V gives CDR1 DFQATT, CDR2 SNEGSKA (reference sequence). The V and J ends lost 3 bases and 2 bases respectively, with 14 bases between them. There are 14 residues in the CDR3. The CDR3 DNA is TGCAGTGCTAGTTTGCAGGGTTTCCCCTACGAGCAGTACTTC. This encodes CSASLQGFPYEQYF.

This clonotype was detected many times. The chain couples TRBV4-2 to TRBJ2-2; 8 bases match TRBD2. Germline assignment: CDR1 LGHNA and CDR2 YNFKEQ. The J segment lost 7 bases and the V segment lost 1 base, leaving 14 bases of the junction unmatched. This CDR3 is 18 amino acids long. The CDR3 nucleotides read TGTGCCAGCAGCCAAGCATTACCAGCGGGAGCAATCAGCGGGGAGCTGTTTTTT. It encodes CASSQALPAGAISGELFF.

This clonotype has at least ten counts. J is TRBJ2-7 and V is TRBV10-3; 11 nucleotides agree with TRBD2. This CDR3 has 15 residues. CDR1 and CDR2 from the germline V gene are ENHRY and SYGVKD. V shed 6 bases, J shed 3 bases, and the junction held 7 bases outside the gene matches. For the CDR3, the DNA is TGTGCCATCAGCATGACACTAGCGGGAGTCTACGAGCAGTACTTC. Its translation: CAISMTLAGVYEQYF.

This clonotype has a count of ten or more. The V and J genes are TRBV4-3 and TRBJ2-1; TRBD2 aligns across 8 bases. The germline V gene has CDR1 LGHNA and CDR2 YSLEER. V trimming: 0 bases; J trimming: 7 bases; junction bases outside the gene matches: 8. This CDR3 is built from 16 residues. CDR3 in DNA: TGCGCCAGCAGCCAAGATTCTGGGGCGGGAGGTAATGAGCAGTTCTTC. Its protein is CASSQDSGAGGNEQFF.

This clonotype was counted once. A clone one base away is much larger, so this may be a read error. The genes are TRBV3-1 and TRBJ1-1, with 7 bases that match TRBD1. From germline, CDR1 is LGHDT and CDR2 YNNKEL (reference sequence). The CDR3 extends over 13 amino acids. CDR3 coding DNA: TGTGTCAGCAGCCAAAACCGGGACAGTGAAGCTTTCTTT. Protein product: CVSSQNRDSEAFF.

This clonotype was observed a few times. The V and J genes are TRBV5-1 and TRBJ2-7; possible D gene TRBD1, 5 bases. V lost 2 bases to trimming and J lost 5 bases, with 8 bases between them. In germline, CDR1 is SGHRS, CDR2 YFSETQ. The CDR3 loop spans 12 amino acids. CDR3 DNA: TGCGCCAGCAGCTTAAGCAGGGACGAGCAGTACTTC. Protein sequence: CASSLSRDEQYF.

The CDR3 DNA is TGTGCCAGCAACAGGGCTGACGCTGAAGCTTTCTTT. Its protein is CASNRADAEAFF. J is TRBJ1-1 and V is TRBV12-3 or TRBV12-4, with D maybe TRBD1 (6 bases). Deletions cut 7 bases from V and 6 bases from J, with 12 bases between. This CDR3 comprises 12 residues.

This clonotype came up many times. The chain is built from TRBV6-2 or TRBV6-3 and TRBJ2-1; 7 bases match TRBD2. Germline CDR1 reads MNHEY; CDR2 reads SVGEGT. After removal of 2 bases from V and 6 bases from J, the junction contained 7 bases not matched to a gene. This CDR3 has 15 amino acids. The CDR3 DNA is TGTGCCAGCAGTTACGGCCCATGGGGGGGCAATGAGCAGTTCTTC. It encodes CASSYGPWGGNEQFF.

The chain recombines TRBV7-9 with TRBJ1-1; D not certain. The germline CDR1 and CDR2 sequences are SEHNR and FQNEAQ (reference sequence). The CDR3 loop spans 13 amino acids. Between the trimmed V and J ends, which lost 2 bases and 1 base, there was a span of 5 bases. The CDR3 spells CASSLPSNTEAFF. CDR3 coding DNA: TGTGCCAGCAGCTTACCTTCGAACACTGAAGCTTTCTTT. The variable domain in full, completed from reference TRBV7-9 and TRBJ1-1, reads DTGVSQNPRHKITKRGQNVTFRCDPISEHNRLYWYRQTLGQGPEFLTYFQNEAQLEKSRLLSDRFSAERPKGSFSTLEIQRTEQGDSAMYLCASSLPSNTEAFFGQGTRLTVV.

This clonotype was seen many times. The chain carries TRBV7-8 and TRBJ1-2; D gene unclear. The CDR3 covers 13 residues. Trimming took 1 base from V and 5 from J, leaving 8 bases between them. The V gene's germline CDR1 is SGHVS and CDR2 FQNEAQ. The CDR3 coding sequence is TGTGCCAGCAGCTTAGATGTCCTTTATGGCTACACCTTC. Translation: CASSLDVLYGYTF.

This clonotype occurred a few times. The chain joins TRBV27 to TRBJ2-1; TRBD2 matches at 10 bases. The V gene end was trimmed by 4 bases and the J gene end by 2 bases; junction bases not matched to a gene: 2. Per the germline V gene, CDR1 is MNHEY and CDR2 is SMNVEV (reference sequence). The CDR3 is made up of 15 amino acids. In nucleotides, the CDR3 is TGTGCCAGCAGTTCTCTAGCGGGAGCCTACAATGAGCAGTTCTTC. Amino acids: CASSSLAGAYNEQFF.

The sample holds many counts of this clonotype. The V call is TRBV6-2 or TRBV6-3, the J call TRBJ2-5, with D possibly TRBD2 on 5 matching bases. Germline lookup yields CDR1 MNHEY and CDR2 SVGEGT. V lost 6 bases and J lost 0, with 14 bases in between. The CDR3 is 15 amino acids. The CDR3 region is CASSPGSSDQETQYF. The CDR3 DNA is TGTGCCAGCAGCCCGGGGAGTAGCGACCAAGAGACCCAGTACTTC.

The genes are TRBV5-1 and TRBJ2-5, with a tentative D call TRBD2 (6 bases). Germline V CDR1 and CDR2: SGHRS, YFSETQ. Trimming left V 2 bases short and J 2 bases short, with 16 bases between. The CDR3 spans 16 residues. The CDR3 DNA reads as TGCGCCAGCAGCTTTGGAGTAGGGCGGGGTCAAGAGACCCAGTACTTC. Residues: CASSFGVGRGQETQYF.

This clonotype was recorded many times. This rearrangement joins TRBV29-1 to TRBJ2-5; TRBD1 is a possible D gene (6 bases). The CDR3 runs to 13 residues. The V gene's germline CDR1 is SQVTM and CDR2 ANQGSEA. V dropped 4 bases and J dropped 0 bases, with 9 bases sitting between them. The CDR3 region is CSVGQVNQETQYF. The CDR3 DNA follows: TGCAGCGTTGGACAGGTTAACCAAGAGACCCAGTACTTC.

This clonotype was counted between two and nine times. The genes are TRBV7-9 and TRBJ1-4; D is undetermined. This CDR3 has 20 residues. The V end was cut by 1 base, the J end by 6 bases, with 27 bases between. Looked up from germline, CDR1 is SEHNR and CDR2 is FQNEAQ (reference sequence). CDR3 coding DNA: TGTGCCAGCAGCTTAGTTCCGTACAGCGACTTAGCGGTCGTCGATGAAAAACTGTTTTTT. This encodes CASSLVPYSDLAVVDEKLFF.